What follows describes a single T cell receptor beta chain. Its antigen is not identified. The entry originates in a study of OX40 agonist ivuxolimab in advanced cancers. Looking at the study overall: Patients were infused with ivuxolimab every 2 weeks at 0.01 to 10 mg/kg.

Findings and limits, study-wide: Expanded clones were, on average, more numerous among CD8+ T cells than CD4+. Normalized T-cell clonal expansion was also low in some nonresponders.

The germline V gene has CDR1 SGHTA and CDR2 FQGTGA. Trimming stripped 7 bases from V and 1 base from J, with 15 bases between. The CDR3 contains 15 residues. Profiled with immunoSEQ multiplex PCR; TCRdb holds only in-frame clones, not every one. The table shows some 77,000 clones, with 92% occurring only once. The gene calls are TRBV7-3 and TRBJ2-3; D ambiguous. Sequenced material: CD4+ or CD8+ T cells sorted from blood, taken in a trial of the OX40 agonist ivuxolimab. The TCR comes from an adult with an advanced solid tumor such as melanoma, head and neck, liver or kidney cancer. The CDR3 bases are TGTGCCAGCACCAAAGGGCGTGATCGCACAGATACGCAGTATTTT. Protein sequence: CASTKGRDRTDTQYF.